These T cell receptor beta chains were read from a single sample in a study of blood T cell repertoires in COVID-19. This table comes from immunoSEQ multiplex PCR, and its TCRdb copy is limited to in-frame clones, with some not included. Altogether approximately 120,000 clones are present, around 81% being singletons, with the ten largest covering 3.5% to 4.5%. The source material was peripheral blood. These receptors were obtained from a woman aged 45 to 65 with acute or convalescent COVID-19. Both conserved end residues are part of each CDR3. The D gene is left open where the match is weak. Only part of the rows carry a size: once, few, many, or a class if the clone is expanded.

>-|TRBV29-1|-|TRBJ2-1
CSVVGSVYKDEQFF
TGCAGCGTTGTCGGGTCTGTATACAAGGATGAGCAGTTCTTC
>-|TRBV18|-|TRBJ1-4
CASSYVGWEKLFF
TGTGCCAGCTCTTATGTGGGCTGGGAAAAACTGTTTTTT
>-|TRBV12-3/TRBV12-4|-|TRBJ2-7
CASSFRSYEQYF
TGTGCCAGCAGTTTTCGCAGTTACGAGCAGTACTTC
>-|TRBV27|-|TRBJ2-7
CASSLGSVTYEQYF
TGTGCCAGCAGTTTGGGTAGCGTAACCTACGAGCAGTACTTC
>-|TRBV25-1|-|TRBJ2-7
CASSERLLPDEQYF
TGTGCCAGCAGTGAACGACTACTTCCCGACGAGCAGTACTTC
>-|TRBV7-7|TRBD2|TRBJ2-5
CASSLRGLAGGHEETQYF
TGTGCTAGCAGCTTAAGGGGACTAGCGGGGGGCCACGAAGAGACCCAGTACTTC
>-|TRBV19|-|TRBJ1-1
CASSMSYMNTEAFF
TGTGCCAGTAGTATGTCGTATATGAACACTGAAGCTTTCTTT
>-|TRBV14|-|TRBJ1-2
CASSQDQTYGYTF
TGTGCCAGCAGCCAAGATCAAACTTATGGCTACACCTTC
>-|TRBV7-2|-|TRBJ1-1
CASSLEWTRAPFF
TGTGCCAGCAGCTTAGAGTGGACAAGGGCACCTTTCTTT
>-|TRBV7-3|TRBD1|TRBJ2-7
CASSGGTGGAYEQYF
TGTGCCAGCAGCGGAGGGACAGGGGGCGCCTACGAGCAGTACTTC
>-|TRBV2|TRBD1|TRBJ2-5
CASSEGQGGQETQYF
TGTGCCAGCAGTGAAGGACAGGGGGGGCAAGAGACCCAGTACTTC
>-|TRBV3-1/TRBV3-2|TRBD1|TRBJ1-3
CASSLQGARSGNTIYF
TGTGCCAGCAGCCTACAGGGGGCCCGCTCTGGAAACACCATATATTTT
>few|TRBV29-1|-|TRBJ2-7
CSVGSLDEQYF
TGCAGCGTCGGTTCACTGGACGAGCAGTACTTC
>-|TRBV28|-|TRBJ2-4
CASSVGAAKNIQYF
TGTGCCAGCAGTGTAGGGGCGGCCAAAAACATTCAGTACTTC
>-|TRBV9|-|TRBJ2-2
CASSVEGYPSPGELFF
TGTGCCAGCAGCGTAGAGGGGTACCCCAGCCCCGGGGAGCTGTTTTTT
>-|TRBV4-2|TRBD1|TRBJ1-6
CASSQNPGQGLTPLHF
TGTGCCAGCAGCCAAAACCCGGGACAGGGGCTTACACCCCTCCACTTT
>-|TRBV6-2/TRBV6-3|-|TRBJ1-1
CASSYSAEMNTEAFF
TGTGCCAGCAGTTACTCCGCGGAAATGAACACTGAAGCTTTCTTT
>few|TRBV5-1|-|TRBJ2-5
CASSLGSQETQYF
TGCGCCAGCAGCTTGGGTAGCCAAGAGACCCAGTACTTC
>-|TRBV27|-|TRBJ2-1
CASSGPAWSYNEQFF
TGTGCCAGCAGCGGTCCTGCGTGGTCCTACAATGAGCAGTTCTTC
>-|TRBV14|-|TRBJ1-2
CASSHGREDGYTF
TGTGCCAGCAGCCATGGGAGGGAAGATGGCTACACCTTC
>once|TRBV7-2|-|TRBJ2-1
CASSLLARSHEQFF
TGTGCCAGCAGCTTATTGGCTAGATCCCATGAGCAGTTCTTC
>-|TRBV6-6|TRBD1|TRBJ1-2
CASSSGQGDGGYTF
TGTGCCAGCAGCTCCGGACAGGGGGATGGCGGCTACACCTTC
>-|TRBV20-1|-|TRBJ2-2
CSASLDTGELFF
TGCAGTGCAAGTCTAGACACCGGGGAGCTGTTTTTT
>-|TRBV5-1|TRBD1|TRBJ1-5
CASSPTGSDQPQHF
TGCGCCAGCAGCCCGACAGGGTCGGATCAGCCCCAGCATTTT
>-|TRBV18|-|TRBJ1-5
CASSWTALPNQPQHF
TGTGCCAGCTCATGGACAGCCCTTCCCAATCAGCCCCAGCATTTT
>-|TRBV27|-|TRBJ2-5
CASYPLGQGKQETQYF
TGTGCCAGCTACCCCTTAGGACAAGGGAAACAAGAGACCCAGTACTTC
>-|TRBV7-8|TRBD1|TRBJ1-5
CASSYVTGDGNQPQHF
TGTGCCAGCAGCTATGTAACAGGGGATGGCAATCAGCCCCAGCATTTT
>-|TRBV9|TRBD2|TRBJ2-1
CASSAAGGGRSYEQFF
TGTGCCAGCAGCGCTGCCGGCGGGGGGCGTTCGTATGAGCAGTTCTTC
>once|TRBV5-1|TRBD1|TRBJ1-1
CASSRGQGNTEAFF
TGCGCCAGCAGCCGGGGACAGGGTAACACTGAAGCTTTCTTT
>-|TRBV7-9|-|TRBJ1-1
CASSERGDTEAFF
TGTGCCAGCAGTGAGCGGGGAGACACTGAAGCTTTCTTT